The present T cell receptor beta chain was sequenced within a study of CD8 T cells in Susac syndrome. RNA totalling roughly 0.5 to 1 ug underwent reverse transcription with random hexamers. Coverage of TCR beta CDR3 amplification by immunoSEQ multiplex PCR extended to 54 Vbeta and 13 Jbeta. TCRdb reanalysed the immunoSEQ multiplex PCR reads using MiXCR and keeps one entry per CDR3 protein. The table lists about 440,000 distinct CDR3 sequences, 85% of them singletons, with more than 0.09% in the top ten. The T cells that were sequenced for TCR beta were CD8+ and CD4+ cells from blood. The CD8+ and CD4+ T cells were negatively isolated, with the TEMRA cells enriched by FACS. Worth noting for this clonotype: Its matching antigen is unknown.

The CDR3 length is 15 residues. V dropped 8 bases and J dropped 9 bases, with 25 bases sitting between them. The germline V gene encodes CDR1 SNHLY and CDR2 FYNNEI. Whole-study results and caveats: The TCR sequencing and HLA analysis in the study involved a relatively small number of individuals, as the study acknowledged.

The clonotype originates from a human donor with multiple sclerosis. Sequenced: CD8+ T cells from PBMCs. The gene calls are TRBV2 and TRBJ1-2; the D is unclear. The CDR3 nucleotides are TGTGCCAGCGGTTCTCCACCCGAGTCGATGGGAAGCTACACCTTC. Its protein is CASGSPPESMGSYTF.